This T cell receptor beta chain stems from a study of T cell repertoires in cytomegalovirus infection. The wider study: In public TCR beta signatures, there were indications of both CMV infection and matching HLA type.

This clonotype was seen repeatedly, ten times or more. No antigen is known for it. Overall study findings and caveats: Identification of carriers of CMV plus the relevant HLA was achieved through cumulative public TCR beta family frequency. The ex vivo response was dominated by HLA-C-restricted CMV-specific TCR beta clonotypes.

TCRdb called the reads again in MiXCR, with one record for every CDR3 protein. The table lists approximately 250,000 distinct CDR3 sequences, under 8.5% of them singletons. CDR1 SGHTA and CDR2 FQGNSA come from the germline V gene. Trimming removed 3 bases at V and 3 bases at J, with 11 bases between. This CDR3 is built from 14 residues. This TCR derives from a human donor in good health (CMV status not recorded). Some clones in this sample may be carry-over from other donors' samples. The specimen was PBMCs. The chain employs TRBV7-2 and TRBJ1-2; tentatively, D is TRBD1 (5 bases). The CDR3 DNA follows: TGTGCCAGCAGCTTGGGGGAGCGATACTATGGCTACACCTTC. Translation gives CASSLGERYYGYTF. Combining the CDR3 with reference TRBV7-2 and TRBJ1-2 gives the whole variable domain GAGVSQSPSNKVTEKGKDVELRCDPISGHTALYWYRQSLGQGLEFLIYFQGNSAPDKSGLPSDRFSAERTGGSVSTLTIQRTQQEDSAVYLCASSLGERYYGYTFGSGTRLTVV.